This T cell receptor beta chain was sequenced in a study of blood T cell repertoires in COVID-19. Study in general: Sources were T cells, B-cell-depleted T cells, or PBMCs; the material itself was cDNA or gDNA.

Some clones are missing from TCRdb's copy, which holds only in-frame ones; the method was immunoSEQ multiplex PCR. The repertoire holds some 80,000 clones, around 74% seen once, with approximately 5% in the top ten. The CDR3 spans 16 residues. Deletions cut 1 base from V and 3 bases from J, with 14 bases between. Germline loops: CDR1 KGHSH, CDR2 LQKENI. The sample comprised peripheral blood. The chain combines TRBV18 with TRBJ2-3; maybe TRBD2 (6 bases). The origin of this receptor is a woman of 80 years or more with active or convalescent COVID-19. The CDR3 reads CASSPRVLSGTDTQYF. Here the CDR3 DNA reads TGTGCCAGCTCACCACGTGTGCTAAGCGGGACAGATACGCAGTATTTT.